One and the same sample provided the 6 T cell receptor beta chains below, sequenced in a study of T cell changes during pregnancy in multiple sclerosis. Clones were read by immunoSEQ multiplex PCR, and TCRdb kept only the in-frame ones, dropping some. There are about 92,000 clones in the sample; roughly 90% occur only once, and more than 1.5% lies in the top ten. The material sequenced was peripheral blood, taken in the first trimester of pregnancy. All receptors come from a female donor with multiple sclerosis, enrolled in a pregnancy study.

The chain has TRBV11-2 and TRBJ2-3; D might be TRBD1 (6 bases). Trimming took off 6 bases at V and 2 bases at J, with 21 bases between the two ends. The CDR3 has 17 amino acids. Germline CDR1 is SGHAT and CDR2 is FQNNGV. This chain's CDR3 is CASRISPLTGITDTQYF. The CDR3 DNA follows: TGTGCCAGCAGGATTTCTCCGTTGACAGGAATCACAGATACGCAGTATTTT.

This clone was counted between two and nine times. The chain couples TRBV14 to TRBJ1-2, with no clear D. The CDR3 is 13 amino acids. V was cut by 3 bases and J by 2 bases, with 7 bases left in between. CDR1 and CDR2 from the germline V gene are SGHDN and FVKESK. Here the CDR3 reads CASSHTRNYGYTF. The CDR3 nucleotides read TGTGCCAGCAGCCACACCAGGAACTATGGCTACACCTTC.

The chain uses TRBV9 and TRBJ2-6; 9 nucleotides agree with TRBD2. V lost 6 bases to trimming and J lost 4 bases; unmatched junction nucleotides: 8. Germline CDR1 SGDLS, CDR2 YYNGEE. This CDR3 contains 16 residues. For the CDR3, the DNA is TGTGCCAGCAATAGGCGGGAGGGAACCGGGGCCAACGTCCTGACTTTC. Amino acids: CASNRREGTGANVLTF.

V and J are TRBV25-1 and TRBJ2-3; D ambiguous. The V end was cut by 3 bases, the J end by 3 bases, with 16 bases between. CDR1 and CDR2 (germline): MGHDK, SYGVNS. This CDR3 contains 16 residues. The CDR3 loop reads CASSDRSHTQTDTQYF. The CDR3 DNA reads as TGTGCCAGCAGTGATCGAAGTCACACCCAGACAGATACGCAGTATTTT. The variable domain in full, with the rest retrieved from reference TRBV25-1 and TRBJ2-3, is EADIYQTPRYLVIGTGKKITLECSQTMGHDKMYWYQQDPGMELHLIHYSYGVNSTEKGDLSSESTVSRIRTEHFPLTLESARPSHTSQYLCASSDRSHTQTDTQYFGPGTRLTVL.

The chain links TRBV5-5 to TRBJ2-7, with a tentative D call TRBD2 (6 bases). V lost 2 bases, J lost 5 bases, and 14 bases lay in between. The CDR3 spans 14 residues. The germline V gene has CDR1 SGHKS and CDR2 YYEKEE (reference sequence). As DNA, the CDR3 is TGTGCCAGCAGCTTAGCCCGGGAGTCCGACGAGCAGTACTTC. As protein: CASSLARESDEQYF.

The chain carries TRBV19 and TRBJ1-5; D gene unclear. Germline lookup yields CDR1 LNHDA and CDR2 SQIVND (reference sequence). Trimming removed 10 bases at V and 7 bases at J, with 20 bases between. This CDR3 comprises 14 residues. Here the CDR3 reads CATCPLTIGQPQHF. As DNA, the CDR3 is TGTGCCACCTGCCCCTTAACTATTGGACAGCCCCAGCATTTT.